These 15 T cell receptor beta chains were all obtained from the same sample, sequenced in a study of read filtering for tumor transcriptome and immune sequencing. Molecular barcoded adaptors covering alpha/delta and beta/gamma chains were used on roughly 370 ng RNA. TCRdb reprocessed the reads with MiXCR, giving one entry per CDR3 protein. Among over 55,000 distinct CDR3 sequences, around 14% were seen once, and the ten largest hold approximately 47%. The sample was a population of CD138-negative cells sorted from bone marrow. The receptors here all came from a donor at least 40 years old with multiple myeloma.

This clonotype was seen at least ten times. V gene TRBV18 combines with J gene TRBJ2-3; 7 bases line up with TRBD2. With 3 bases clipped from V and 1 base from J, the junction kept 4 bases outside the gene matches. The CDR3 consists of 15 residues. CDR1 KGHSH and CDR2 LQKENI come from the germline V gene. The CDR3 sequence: CASSPGRGGTDTQYF. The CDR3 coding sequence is TGTGCCAGCTCACCGGGACGGGGGGGCACAGATACGCAGTATTTT.

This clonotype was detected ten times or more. CDR3 amino acids: CASSLWGQGKETQYF. CDR3 nucleotides: TGCGCCAGCAGCTTGTGGGGACAGGGGAAGGAGACCCAGTACTTC. This chain uses TRBV5-1 with TRBJ2-5; 10 nucleotides align to TRBD1. There are 15 residues in the CDR3. V gave up 1 base and J gave up 5 bases; unmatched junction bases: 5. Germline assignment: CDR1 SGHRS and CDR2 YFSETQ.

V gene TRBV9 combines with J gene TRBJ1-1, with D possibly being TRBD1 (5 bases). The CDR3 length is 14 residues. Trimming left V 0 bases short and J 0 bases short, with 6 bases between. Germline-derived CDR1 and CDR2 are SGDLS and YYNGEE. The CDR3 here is CASSVGQMNTEAFF. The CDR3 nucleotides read TGTGCCAGCAGCGTAGGACAGATGAACACTGAAGCTTTCTTT.

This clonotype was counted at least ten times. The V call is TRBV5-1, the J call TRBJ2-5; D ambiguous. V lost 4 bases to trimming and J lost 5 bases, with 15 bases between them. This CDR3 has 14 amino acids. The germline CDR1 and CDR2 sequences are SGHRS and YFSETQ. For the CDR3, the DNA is TGCGCCAGCAGCCCACAACCGGGCCACGAGACCCAGTACTTC. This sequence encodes CASSPQPGHETQYF. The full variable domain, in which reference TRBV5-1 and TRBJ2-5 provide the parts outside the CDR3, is KAGVTQTPRYLIKTRGQQVTLSCSPISGHRSVSWYQQTPGQGLQFLFEYFSETQRNKGNFPGRFSGRQFSNSRSEMNVSTLELGDSALYLCASSPQPGHETQYFGPGTRLLVL.

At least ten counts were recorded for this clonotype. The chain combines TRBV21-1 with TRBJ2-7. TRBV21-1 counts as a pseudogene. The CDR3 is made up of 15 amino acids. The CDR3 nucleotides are TGTGCCAGCAGCAAAGCGAGGCCTACCTCCTACGAGCAGTACTTC. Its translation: CASSKARPTSYEQYF.

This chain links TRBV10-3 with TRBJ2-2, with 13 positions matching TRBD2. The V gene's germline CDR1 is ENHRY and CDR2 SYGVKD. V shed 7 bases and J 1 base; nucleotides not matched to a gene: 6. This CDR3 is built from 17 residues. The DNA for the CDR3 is TGTGCCATCACCAGGACTAGCGGGGGCGTGAACACCGGGGAGCTGTTTTTT. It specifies CAITRTSGGVNTGELFF.

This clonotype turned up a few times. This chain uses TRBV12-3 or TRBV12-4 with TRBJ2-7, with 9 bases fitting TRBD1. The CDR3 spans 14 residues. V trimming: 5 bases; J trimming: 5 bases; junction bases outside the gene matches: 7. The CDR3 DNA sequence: TGTGCCAGCAGTCCAGCCTGGACAGGGGACGAGCAGTACTTC. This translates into CASSPAWTGDEQYF.

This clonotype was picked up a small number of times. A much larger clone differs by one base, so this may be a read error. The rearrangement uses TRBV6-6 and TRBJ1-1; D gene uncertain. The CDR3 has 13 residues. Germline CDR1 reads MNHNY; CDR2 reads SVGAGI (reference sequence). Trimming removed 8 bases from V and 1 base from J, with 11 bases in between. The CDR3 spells CASVLTGNTEAFF. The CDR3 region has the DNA TGTGCCAGCGTTCTGACGGGGAACACTGAAGCTTTCTTT.

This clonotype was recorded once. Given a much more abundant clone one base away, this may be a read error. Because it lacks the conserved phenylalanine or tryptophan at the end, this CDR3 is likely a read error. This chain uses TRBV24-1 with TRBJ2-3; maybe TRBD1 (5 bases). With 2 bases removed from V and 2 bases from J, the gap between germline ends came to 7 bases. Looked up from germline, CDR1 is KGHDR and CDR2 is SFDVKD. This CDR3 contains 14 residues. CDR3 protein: CATSDSTATDTQYL. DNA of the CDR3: TGTGCCACCAGTGATTCGACAGCCACAGATACGCAGTATCTT.

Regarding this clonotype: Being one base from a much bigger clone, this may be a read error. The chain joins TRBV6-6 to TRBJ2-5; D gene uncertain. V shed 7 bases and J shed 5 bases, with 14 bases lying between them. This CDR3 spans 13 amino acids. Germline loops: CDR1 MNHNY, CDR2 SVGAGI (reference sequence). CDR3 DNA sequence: TGTGCCAGCATGGAAGACCTTACGGAGACCCAGTACTTC. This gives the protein CASMEDLTETQYF.

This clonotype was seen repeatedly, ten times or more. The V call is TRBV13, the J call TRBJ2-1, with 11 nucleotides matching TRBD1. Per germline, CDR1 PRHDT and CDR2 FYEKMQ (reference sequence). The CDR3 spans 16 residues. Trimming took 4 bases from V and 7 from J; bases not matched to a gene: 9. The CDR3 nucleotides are TGTGCCAGCAGCTCCCGGACAGGGGGCGCCCTAAATGAGCAGTTCTTC. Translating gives CASSSRTGGALNEQFF. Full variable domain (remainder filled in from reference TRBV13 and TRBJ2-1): AAGVIQSPRHLIKEKRETATLKCYPIPRHDTVYWYQQGPGQDPQFLISFYEKMQSDKGSIPDRFSAQQFSDYHSELNMSSLELGDSALYFCASSSRTGGALNEQFFGPGTRLTVL.

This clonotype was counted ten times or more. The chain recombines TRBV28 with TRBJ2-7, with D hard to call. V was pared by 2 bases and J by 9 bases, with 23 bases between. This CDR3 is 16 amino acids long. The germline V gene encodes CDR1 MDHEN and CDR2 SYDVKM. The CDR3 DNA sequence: TGTGCCAGCAGTTTAATAGTGGAAACCCCAGGTCCGGGGCAGTACTTC. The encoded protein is CASSLIVETPGPGQYF.

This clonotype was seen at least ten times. The CDR3 DNA follows: TGCAGCGTTGATTTTGGGAGGAGGGCGCACAATGAGCAGTTCTTC. Encoded protein: CSVDFGRRAHNEQFF. The chain combines TRBV29-1 with TRBJ2-1; a possible D gene is TRBD2 (6 bases). CDR1 is SQVTM and CDR2 is ANQGSEA in the germline V gene. The ends were cut back, 3 bases at V and 5 bases at J, with 17 bases in the middle. The CDR3 has 15 amino acids.

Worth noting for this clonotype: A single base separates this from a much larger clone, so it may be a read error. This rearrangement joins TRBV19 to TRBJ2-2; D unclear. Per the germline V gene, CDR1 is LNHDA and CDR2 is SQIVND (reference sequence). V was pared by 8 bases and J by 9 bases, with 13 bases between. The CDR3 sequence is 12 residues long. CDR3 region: CASASFGRELFF. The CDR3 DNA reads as TGTGCCAGTGCGTCGTTTGGCAGGGAGCTGTTTTTT.

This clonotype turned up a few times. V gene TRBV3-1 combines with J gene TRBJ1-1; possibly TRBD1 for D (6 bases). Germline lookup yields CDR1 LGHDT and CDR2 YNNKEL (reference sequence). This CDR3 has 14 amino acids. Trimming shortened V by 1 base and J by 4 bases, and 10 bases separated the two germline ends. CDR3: CASSQGGGGTEAFF. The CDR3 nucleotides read TGTGCCAGCAGCCAAGGAGGGGGAGGCACTGAAGCTTTCTTT.